This T cell receptor (beta chain) is from a study of blood T cells in healthy people across ages. The V segment lost 5 bases and the J segment 13 bases; nucleotides outside the gene matches: 14. In germline, CDR1 is SGDLS, CDR2 YYNGEE. This CDR3 has 14 residues. For the second PCR, which ran for about 7 to 11 cycles, a sample-barcoded 5' primer and a J-beta primer mix were used. One entry per CDR3 protein, called by TCRdb with MiXCR from the 5' RACE reads. This table holds 1.6 million or so distinct CDR3 sequences, approximately 32% found once. This clonotype originated in a woman younger than 45 in good health. The chain combines TRBV9 with TRBJ2-1, with 8 bases fitting TRBD1. Input material: blood. CDR3 nucleotides: TGTGCCAGCAGTGGTGGACAGGGCCAAGAGACCCAGTTCTTC. This codes for CASSGGQGQETQFF.